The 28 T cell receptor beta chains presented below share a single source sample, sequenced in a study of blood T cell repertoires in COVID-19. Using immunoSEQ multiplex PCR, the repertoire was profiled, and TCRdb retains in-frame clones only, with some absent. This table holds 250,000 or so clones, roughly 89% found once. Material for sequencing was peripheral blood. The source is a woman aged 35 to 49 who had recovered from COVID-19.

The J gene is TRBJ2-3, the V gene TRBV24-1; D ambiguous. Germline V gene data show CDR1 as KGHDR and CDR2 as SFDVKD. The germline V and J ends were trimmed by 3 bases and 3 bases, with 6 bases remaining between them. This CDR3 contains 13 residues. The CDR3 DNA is TGTGCCACCAGTGATGCTAATACAGATACGCAGTATTTT. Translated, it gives CATSDANTDTQYF.

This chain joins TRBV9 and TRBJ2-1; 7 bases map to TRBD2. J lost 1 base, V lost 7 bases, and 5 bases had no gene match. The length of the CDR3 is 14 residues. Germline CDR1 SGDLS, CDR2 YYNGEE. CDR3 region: CASGRGVSYNEQFF. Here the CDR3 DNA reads TGTGCCAGCGGACGGGGGGTATCCTACAATGAGCAGTTCTTC.

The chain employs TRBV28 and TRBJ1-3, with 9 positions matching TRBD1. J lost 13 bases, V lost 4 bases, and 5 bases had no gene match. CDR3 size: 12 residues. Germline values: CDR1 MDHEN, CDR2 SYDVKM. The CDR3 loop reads CASSSSGQGIYF. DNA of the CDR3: TGTGCCAGCAGTTCCTCCGGACAGGGGATATATTTT.

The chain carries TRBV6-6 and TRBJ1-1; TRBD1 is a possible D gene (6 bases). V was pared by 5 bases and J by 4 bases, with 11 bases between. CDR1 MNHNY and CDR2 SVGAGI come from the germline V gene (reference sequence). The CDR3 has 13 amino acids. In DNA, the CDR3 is TGTGCCAGCAGTAAACAGGGCGGCACTGAAGCTTTCTTT. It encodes CASSKQGGTEAFF.

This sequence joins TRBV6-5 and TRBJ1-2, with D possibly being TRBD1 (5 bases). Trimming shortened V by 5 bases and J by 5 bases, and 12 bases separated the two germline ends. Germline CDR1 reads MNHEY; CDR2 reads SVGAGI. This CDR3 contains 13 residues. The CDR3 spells CASSTGGGYGYTF. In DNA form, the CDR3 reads TGTGCCAGCAGTACTGGGGGGGGGTATGGCTACACCTTC.

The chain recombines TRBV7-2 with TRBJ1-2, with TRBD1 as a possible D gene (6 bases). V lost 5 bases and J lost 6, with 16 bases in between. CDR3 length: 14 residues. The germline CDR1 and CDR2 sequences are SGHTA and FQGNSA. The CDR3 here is CASSPQRGGNGYTF. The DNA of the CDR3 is TGTGCCAGCAGCCCTCAGAGGGGGGGGAATGGCTACACCTTC.

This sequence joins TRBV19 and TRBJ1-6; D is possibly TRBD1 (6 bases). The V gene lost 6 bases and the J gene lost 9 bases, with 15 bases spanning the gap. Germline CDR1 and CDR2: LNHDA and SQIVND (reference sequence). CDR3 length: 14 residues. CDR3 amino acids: CASRDDRSGSPLHF. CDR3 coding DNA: TGTGCCAGTAGAGACGACAGGAGCGGTTCACCCCTCCACTTT. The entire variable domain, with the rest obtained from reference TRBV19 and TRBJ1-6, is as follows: DGGITQSPKYLFRKEGQNVTLSCEQNLNHDAMYWYRQDPGQGLRLIYYSQIVNDFQKGDIAEGYSVSREKKESFPLTVTSAQKNPTAFYLCASRDDRSGSPLHFGNGTRLTVT.

The CDR3 DNA follows: TGCGCCAGCAGCTTGGAGGGTAGCGGGAGGAAAGTCTACAATGAGCAGTTCTTC. Its protein product is CASSLEGSGRKVYNEQFF. The rearrangement uses TRBV5-1 and TRBJ2-1; TRBD2 agrees at 10 bases. Trimming at V came to 0 bases and at J to 3 bases, leaving 9 bases not matched to a gene. The CDR3 is made up of 18 amino acids. The V gene's germline CDR1 is SGHRS and CDR2 YFSETQ.

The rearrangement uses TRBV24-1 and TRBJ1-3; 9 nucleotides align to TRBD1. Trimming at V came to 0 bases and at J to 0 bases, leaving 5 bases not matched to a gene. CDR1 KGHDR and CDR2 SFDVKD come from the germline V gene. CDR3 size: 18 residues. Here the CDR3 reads CATSDLFGQGTSGNTIYF. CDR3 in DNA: TGTGCCACCAGTGATTTGTTTGGACAGGGGACCTCTGGAAACACCATATATTTT.

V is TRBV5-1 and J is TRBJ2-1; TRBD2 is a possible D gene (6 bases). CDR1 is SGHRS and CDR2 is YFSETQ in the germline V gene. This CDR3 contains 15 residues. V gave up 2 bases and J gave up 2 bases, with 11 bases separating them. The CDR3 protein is CASSLLGGTYNEQFF. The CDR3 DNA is TGCGCCAGCAGCTTACTCGGGGGAACCTACAATGAGCAGTTCTTC.

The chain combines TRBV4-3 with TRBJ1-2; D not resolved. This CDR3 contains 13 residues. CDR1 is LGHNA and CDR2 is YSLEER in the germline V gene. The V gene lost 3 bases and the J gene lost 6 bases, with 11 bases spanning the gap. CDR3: CASSHHLEHGYTF. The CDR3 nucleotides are TGCGCCAGCAGCCATCACTTAGAGCATGGCTACACCTTC.

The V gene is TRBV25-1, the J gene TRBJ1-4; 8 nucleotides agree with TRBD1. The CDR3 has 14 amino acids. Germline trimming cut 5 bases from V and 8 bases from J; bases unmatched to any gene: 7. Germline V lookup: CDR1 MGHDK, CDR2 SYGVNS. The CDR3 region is CASSTLQGDEKLFF. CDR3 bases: TGTGCCAGCAGTACCCTACAGGGGGACGAAAAACTGTTTTTT.

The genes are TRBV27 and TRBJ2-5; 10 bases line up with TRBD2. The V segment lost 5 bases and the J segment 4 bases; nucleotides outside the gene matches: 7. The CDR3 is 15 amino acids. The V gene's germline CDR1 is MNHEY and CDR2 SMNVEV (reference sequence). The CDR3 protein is CASSQRGGLGETQYF. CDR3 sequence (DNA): TGTGCCAGCAGTCAGCGGGGGGGCCTAGGAGAGACCCAGTACTTC.

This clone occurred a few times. CDR3 amino acids: CASSMSITNYGYTF. The CDR3 DNA reads as TGTGCCAGTAGTATGAGCATTACGAACTATGGCTACACCTTC. The chain carries TRBV19 and TRBJ1-2, with no clear D. Germline CDR1 is LNHDA and CDR2 is SQIVND (reference sequence). The CDR3 contains 14 residues. Trimming pared 3 bases from V and 2 bases from J, leaving 10 bases between.

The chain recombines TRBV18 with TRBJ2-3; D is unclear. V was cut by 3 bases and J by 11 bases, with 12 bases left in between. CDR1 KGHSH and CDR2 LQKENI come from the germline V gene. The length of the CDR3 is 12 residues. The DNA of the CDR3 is TGTGCCAGCTCACCGGTGGAACAGCAGCAGTATTTT. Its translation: CASSPVEQQQYF.

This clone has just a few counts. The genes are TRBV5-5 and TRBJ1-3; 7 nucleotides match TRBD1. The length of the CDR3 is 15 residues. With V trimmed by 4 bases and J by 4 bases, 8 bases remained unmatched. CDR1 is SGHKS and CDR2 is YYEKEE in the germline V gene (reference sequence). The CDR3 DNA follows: TGTGCCAGCAGCCAGACACAGGGGTGGGGAAACACCATATATTTT. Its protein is CASSQTQGWGNTIYF.

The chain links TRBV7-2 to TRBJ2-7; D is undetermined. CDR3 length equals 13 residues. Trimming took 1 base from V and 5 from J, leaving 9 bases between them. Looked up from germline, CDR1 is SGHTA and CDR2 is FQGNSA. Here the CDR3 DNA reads TGTGCCAGCAGCTTAGGGCTTTTTCACGAGCAGTACGTC. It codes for CASSLGLFHEQYV.

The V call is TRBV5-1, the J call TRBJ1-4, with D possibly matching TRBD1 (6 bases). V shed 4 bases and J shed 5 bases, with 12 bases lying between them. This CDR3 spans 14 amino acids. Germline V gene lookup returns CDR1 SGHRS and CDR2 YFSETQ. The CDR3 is CASSPGQRNEKLFF. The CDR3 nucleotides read TGCGCCAGCAGCCCTGGACAGAGAAATGAAAAACTGTTTTTT.

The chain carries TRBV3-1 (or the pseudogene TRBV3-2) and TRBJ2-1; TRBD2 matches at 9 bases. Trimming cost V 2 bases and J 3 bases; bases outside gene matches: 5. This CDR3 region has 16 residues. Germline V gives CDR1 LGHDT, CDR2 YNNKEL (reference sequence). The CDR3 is CASSQLAGHFYNEQFF. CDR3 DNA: TGTGCCAGCAGCCAACTAGCGGGGCACTTCTACAATGAGCAGTTCTTC.

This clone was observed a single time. In DNA form, the CDR3 reads TGTGCCAGTAGTCCAGGACAGCGAACTGGAAACTATGGCTACACCTTC. As protein: CASSPGQRTGNYGYTF. The rearrangement uses TRBV19 and TRBJ1-2; possible D gene TRBD1, 6 bases. The CDR3 has 16 amino acids. The ends were cut back, 5 bases at V and 2 bases at J, with 18 bases in the middle. Germline V CDR1 and CDR2: LNHDA, SQIVND (reference sequence).

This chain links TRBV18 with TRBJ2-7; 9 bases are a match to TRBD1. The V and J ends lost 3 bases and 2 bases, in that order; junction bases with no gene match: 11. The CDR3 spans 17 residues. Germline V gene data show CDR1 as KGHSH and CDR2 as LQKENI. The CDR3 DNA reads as TGTGCCAGCTCACCGACCACCTGGGACAGGGTCCCCTACGAGCAGTACTTC. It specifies CASSPTTWDRVPYEQYF.

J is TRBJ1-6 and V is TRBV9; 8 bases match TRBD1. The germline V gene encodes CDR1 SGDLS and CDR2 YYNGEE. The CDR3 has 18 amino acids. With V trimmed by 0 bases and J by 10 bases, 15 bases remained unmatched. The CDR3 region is CASSVDPEPGQVGSPLHF. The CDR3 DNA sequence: TGTGCCAGCAGCGTAGACCCTGAACCGGGACAGGTAGGATCACCCCTCCACTTT. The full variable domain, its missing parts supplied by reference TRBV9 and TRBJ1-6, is DSGVTQTPKHLITATGQRVTLRCSPRSGDLSVYWYQQSLDQGLQFLIQYYNGEERAKGNILERFSAQQFPDLHSELNLSSLELGDSALYFCASSVDPEPGQVGSPLHFGNGTRLTVT.

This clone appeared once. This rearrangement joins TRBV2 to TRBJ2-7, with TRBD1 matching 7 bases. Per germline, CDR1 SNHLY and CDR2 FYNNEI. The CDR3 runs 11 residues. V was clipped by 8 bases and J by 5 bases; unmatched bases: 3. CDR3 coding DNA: TGTGCCAGCGAGGGGGCCCACGAGCAGTACGTC. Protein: CASEGAHEQYV.

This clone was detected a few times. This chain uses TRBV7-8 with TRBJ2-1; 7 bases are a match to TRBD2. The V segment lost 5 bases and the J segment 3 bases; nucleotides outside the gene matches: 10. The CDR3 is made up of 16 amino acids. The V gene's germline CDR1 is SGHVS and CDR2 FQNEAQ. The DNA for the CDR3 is TGTGCCAGCAGCCCCTCGGGGGGAGTGAACTACAATGAGCAGTTCTTC. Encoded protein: CASSPSGGVNYNEQFF.

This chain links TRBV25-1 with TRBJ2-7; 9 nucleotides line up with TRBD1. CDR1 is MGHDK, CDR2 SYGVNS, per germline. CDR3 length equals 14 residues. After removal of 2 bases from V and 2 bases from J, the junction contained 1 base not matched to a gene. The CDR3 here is CASSEGDRAYEQYF. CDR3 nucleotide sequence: TGTGCCAGCAGTGAAGGGGACAGGGCCTACGAGCAGTACTTC.

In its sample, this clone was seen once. The chain's CDR3 is CATSRFEARDTGELFF. DNA for the CDR3: TGTGCCACCAGCAGATTTGAGGCCAGAGACACCGGGGAGCTGTTTTTT. The chain is built from TRBV15 and TRBJ2-2; no clear D. Germline-derived CDR1 and CDR2 are LNHNV and YYDKDF (reference sequence). CDR3 length: 16 residues. Deletions cut 2 bases from V and 3 bases from J, with 13 bases between.

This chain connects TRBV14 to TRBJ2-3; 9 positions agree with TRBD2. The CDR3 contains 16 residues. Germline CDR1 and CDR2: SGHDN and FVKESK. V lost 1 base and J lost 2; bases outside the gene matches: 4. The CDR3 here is CASSQVRGGATDTQYF. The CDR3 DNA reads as TGTGCCAGCAGCCAAGTTCGCGGGGGGGCCACAGATACGCAGTATTTT.

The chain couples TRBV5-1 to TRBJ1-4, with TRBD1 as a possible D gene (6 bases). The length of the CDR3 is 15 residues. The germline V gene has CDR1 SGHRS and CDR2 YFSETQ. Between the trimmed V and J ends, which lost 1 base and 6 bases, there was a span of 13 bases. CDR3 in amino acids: CASSLSGGRHEKLFF. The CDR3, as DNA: TGCGCCAGCAGCTTGAGCGGGGGGCGCCATGAAAAACTGTTTTTT. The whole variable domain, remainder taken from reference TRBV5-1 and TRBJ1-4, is KAGVTQTPRYLIKTRGQQVTLSCSPISGHRSVSWYQQTPGQGLQFLFEYFSETQRNKGNFPGRFSGRQFSNSRSEMNVSTLELGDSALYLCASSLSGGRHEKLFFGSGTQLSVL.